The 3 T cell receptor beta chains in this list originate from one sample, sequenced in a study of T cells in Graves' hyperthyroidism and ophthalmopathy. Amplification of TCR beta CDR3 regions used RNA as the template. The HTBI primer set was used in a first-round RT-PCR of the TCR CDR3. TCRdb re-derived calls from the multiplex PCR reads in MiXCR, one entry per CDR3 protein. The sample lists some 600,000 distinct CDR3 sequences; approximately 15% were seen once. The material sequenced was blood. These TCRs come from a woman in her 30s with Graves' hyperthyroidism that later progressed to Graves' ophthalmopathy.

This clonotype was detected once. The junction departs from the called germline gene at one end, perhaps through a read error. The chain recombines TRBV10-3 with TRBJ2-1; perhaps TRBD2 as D (5 bases). This CDR3 spans 14 amino acids. In germline, CDR1 is ENHRY, CDR2 SYGVKD. For the CDR3, the DNA is TGTGCCATCAGTGAGTCGGGGAGCTACAATGAGCAGCTCTTC. Protein product: CAISESGSYNEQLF.

This clonotype has ten or more counts. The V and J genes are TRBV3-1 and TRBJ1-1; TRBD1 is a possible D gene (5 bases). The V end was cut by 1 base, the J end by 0 bases, with 9 bases between. CDR1 LGHDT and CDR2 YNNKEL come from the germline V gene (reference sequence). The CDR3 sequence is 15 residues long. This CDR3 is CASSQGAGMNTEAFF. The DNA of the CDR3 is TGTGCCAGCAGCCAAGGGGCAGGGATGAACACTGAAGCTTTCTTT.

This clonotype was detected a few times. The chain recombines TRBV25-1 with TRBJ1-6; D gene uncertain. V shed 5 bases and J shed 3 bases, with 8 bases lying between them. The CDR3 has 14 amino acids. Per the germline V gene, CDR1 is MGHDK and CDR2 is SYGVNS. DNA for the CDR3: TGTGCCAGCAGTAACAGCCTCTATAATTCACCCCTCCACTTT. Amino acids: CASSNSLYNSPLHF.